This T cell receptor (beta chain) was captured in a study of blood T cell dynamics during melanoma immunotherapy. Study-level information: Standard first-line treatment here was pembrolizumab or nivolumab plus ipilimumab in metastatic melanoma.

This CDR3 contains 18 residues. Germline V gene lookup returns CDR1 MRHNA and CDR2 SNTAGT. Trimming cost V 3 bases and J 3 bases, with 20 bases left between them. The method was immunoSEQ multiplex PCR; TCRdb's version includes in-frame clones alone and lacks a portion of them. The data contain over 300 clones, 69% of them seen just once; the ten biggest clones take up roughly 28%. The sample's time point: week 3, after first cycle of checkpoint inhibitor. Patients with prior systemic cancer treatment, concomitant immunosuppressants, or other active malignancies were excluded. The chain is built from TRBV6-4 and TRBJ1-4; TRBD1 is a possible D gene (5 bases). The source of this sequence is a human donor with melanoma. The source was central memory CD8+ T cells from blood, collected from a patient treated with checkpoint blockade. CDR3 in DNA: TGTGCCAGCAGTGAAAGGTGGGGATCGGACAAAGCTAATGAAAAACTGTTTTTT. This gives the protein CASSERWGSDKANEKLFF.